This T cell receptor beta chain was sequenced during a study of tumor-infiltrating lymphocytes in primary liver carcinoma. Points from the study as a whole: Reduced overlap was seen in tumor-adjacent and tumor-blood pairs versus tumor region pairs.

A primer in the constant region served to generate TCR beta cDNA from 500 ng of total RNA. Library construction for TCR beta comprised three nested multiplex PCR rounds performed with slightly modified ARM-PCR. Each of the first two PCR rounds ran approximately 11 cycles with TRBV1-TRBV30 forward and C-beta reverse primers. One entry per CDR3 protein results from TCRdb running MiXCR on the multiplex PCR reads. The sample yields approximately 320,000 distinct CDR3 sequences, approximately 54% seen once. Germline DNA was also extracted, and blood RNA was taken from unsorted whole blood. The CDR3 loop spans 16 amino acids. Germline values: CDR1 MNHEY, CDR2 SVGAGI. Of note for this clonotype: Its antigen is not identified. The junction departs from the called germline gene at one end, perhaps through a read error.

Specimen: peripheral blood. The chain is built from TRBV6-5 and TRBJ2-5, with a possible D match to TRBD2 (7 bases). The receptor was derived from a woman in her 30s with primary liver carcinoma and hepatitis B virus infection. The CDR3 region has the DNA TGTGCCAGCAGTTACCGCTGGGGGGGGGGCCGAGAGACCCAGCACTTC. It codes for CASSYRWGGGRETQHF.